Following are 18 T cell receptor beta chains from one sample sequenced in a study of blood T cell repertoires in COVID-19. TCRdb's table, derived via immunoSEQ multiplex PCR, lists solely in-frame clones and lacks some. Seen here are some 290,000 clones, about 90% observed once, and the top ten hold about 9.4%. Material for sequencing was PBMCs or T cells enriched from blood (not recorded which). Receptors were obtained from a woman in her twenties or thirties who had recovered from COVID-19.

CDR3 coding DNA: TGTGCCAGCAGTGAAGCGCTTCGGCGGTTCTCCTACGAGCAGTACTTC. This encodes CASSEALRRFSYEQYF. The chain uses TRBV6-1 and TRBJ2-7; D remains unclear. Trimming shortened V by 0 bases and J by 0 bases, and 12 bases separated the two germline ends. The CDR3 is made up of 16 amino acids. Per the germline V gene, CDR1 is MNHNS and CDR2 is SASEGT.

The V call is TRBV14, the J call TRBJ1-2; 10 nucleotides line up with TRBD1. CDR3 length: 13 amino acids. CDR1 is SGHDN, CDR2 FVKESK, per germline. The V and J ends lost 5 bases and 8 bases, in that order; junction bases with no gene match: 5. CDR3 sequence: CASSWTGGGGYTF. The CDR3 DNA reads as TGTGCCAGCAGCTGGACAGGGGGTGGAGGCTACACCTTC.

CDR3 in amino acids: CAWSVRRGGYTF. The CDR3 nucleotides are TGTGCCTGGAGTGTACGAAGAGGAGGCTACACCTTC. This sequence joins TRBV30 and TRBJ1-2; D unclear. This CDR3 is 12 amino acids long. Germline loops: CDR1 GTSNPN, CDR2 SVGIG (reference sequence). With 0 bases removed from V and 8 bases from J, the gap between germline ends came to 10 bases.

As regards this clone: It is unclear where the CDR3 begins or ends on the DNA, so no DNA is shown, and the CDR3 is as TCRdb lists it. V usage is TRBV21-1 and J usage is TRBJ2-7; the table assigns TRBD1, which was not confirmed against the DNA. TRBV21-1 is a pseudogene. Both ends counted, the CDR3 spans 16 residues. The CDR3 reads CASLTPVGAGNWVQYF.

The CDR3 is CASSRQDNTEAFF. In DNA, the CDR3 is TGTGCCAGCAGTCGACAGGACAACACTGAAGCTTTCTTT. The J gene is TRBJ1-1, the V gene TRBV7-6; tentative D call: TRBD1 (6 bases). The CDR3 contains 13 residues. CDR1 and CDR2 from the germline V gene are SGHVS and FNYEAQ. V shed 6 bases and J shed 2 bases, with 10 bases lying between them.

The gene calls are TRBV30 and TRBJ1-3; tentative D call: TRBD1 (6 bases). With 4 bases removed from V and 2 bases from J, the gap between germline ends came to 9 bases. Germline lookup yields CDR1 GTSNPN and CDR2 SVGIG (reference sequence). This CDR3 is 13 amino acids long. CDR3 DNA: TGTGCCTGGACAGGGGTCGCTGGAAACACCATATATTTT. Its protein is CAWTGVAGNTIYF.

The chain employs TRBV7-2 and TRBJ2-2, with 8 bases identical to TRBD1. From germline, CDR1 is SGHTA and CDR2 FQGNSA. V lost 2 bases, J lost 1 base, and 3 bases stayed unmatched. The CDR3 runs to 16 residues. The DNA of the CDR3 is TGTGCCAGCAGCTTATGGGGACAGGAGAACACCGGGGAGCTGTTTTTT. It encodes CASSLWGQENTGELFF.

V and J are TRBV5-4 and TRBJ2-7; 8 bases are a match to TRBD1. Germline V gene data show CDR1 as SGHNT and CDR2 as YYREEE (reference sequence). The CDR3 contains 14 residues. With 3 bases clipped from V and 8 bases from J, the junction kept 10 bases outside the gene matches. The DNA of the CDR3 is TGTGCCAGCAGCTCGAGGGACAGGTTCCTTCAGCAGTACTTC. Amino acids: CASSSRDRFLQQYF.

The genes are TRBV9 and TRBJ1-2; D is possibly TRBD1 (6 bases). The CDR3 spans 13 residues. Germline V lookup: CDR1 SGDLS, CDR2 YYNGEE. V was cut by 0 bases and J by 8 bases, with 11 bases left in between. The CDR3 nucleotides are TGTGCCAGCAGCGTAGTCAGACAGGAAGGCTACACCTTC. Its protein is CASSVVRQEGYTF. The variable domain in full, completed from reference TRBV9 and TRBJ1-2, reads DSGVTQTPKHLITATGQRVTLRCSPRSGDLSVYWYQQSLDQGLQFLIQYYNGEERAKGNILERFSAQQFPDLHSELNLSSLELGDSALYFCASSVVRQEGYTFGSGTRLTVV.

The chain combines TRBV13 with TRBJ2-7; TRBD1 aligns across 7 bases. The CDR3 runs 12 residues. Germline lookup yields CDR1 PRHDT and CDR2 FYEKMQ (reference sequence). V dropped 10 bases and J dropped 4; count of bases not matched to a gene: 7. The CDR3 is CATGTAKYEQYF. As DNA, the CDR3 is TGTGCCACGGGGACAGCAAAATACGAGCAGTACTTC.

The genes are TRBV28 and TRBJ1-2; 7 bases are a match to TRBD1. Unmatched junction bases numbered 9, after V lost 6 bases and J lost 8 bases. From germline, CDR1 is MDHEN and CDR2 SYDVKM. The CDR3 has 13 residues. CDR3 DNA sequence: TGTGCCAGCAGCCGAGGACAGGCGGGGGGCTACACCTTC. Residues: CASSRGQAGGYTF.

This clone was observed once. The gene calls are TRBV9 and TRBJ1-3; TRBD1 is a possible D gene (6 bases). There are 16 residues in the CDR3. V lost 3 bases and J lost 4, with 17 bases in between. Germline values: CDR1 SGDLS, CDR2 YYNGEE. CDR3 bases: TGTGCCAGCAGCGCGGACAGCCTCATTGGGGGAAACACCATATATTTT. Translating gives CASSADSLIGGNTIYF.

The CDR3 protein is CASSPGRVVGEQYF. CDR3 in DNA: TGCGCCAGCAGCCCGGGGAGGGTAGTGGGAGAGCAGTACTTC. The chain carries TRBV5-1 and TRBJ2-7, with 7 positions matching TRBD2. Germline V gene lookup returns CDR1 SGHRS and CDR2 YFSETQ. The CDR3 totals 14 residues. Trimming at V came to 4 bases and at J to 7 bases, leaving 11 bases not matched to a gene. The full variable domain, completed using reference TRBV5-1 and TRBJ2-7, is KAGVTQTPRYLIKTRGQQVTLSCSPISGHRSVSWYQQTPGQGLQFLFEYFSETQRNKGNFPGRFSGRQFSNSRSEMNVSTLELGDSALYLCASSPGRVVGEQYFGPGTRLTVT.

This clone was counted a single time. This sequence joins TRBV4-1 and TRBJ2-1, with D tentatively TRBD2 (5 bases). Trimming left V 4 bases short and J 0 bases short, with 10 bases between. CDR3 size: 15 residues. Looked up from germline, CDR1 is MGHRA and CDR2 is YSYEKL. CDR3 sequence (DNA): TGCGCCAGCAGCCTGAGCGGAAGCTCCTACAATGAGCAGTTCTTC. It codes for CASSLSGSSYNEQFF.

The chain recombines TRBV2 with TRBJ1-2; 8 positions match TRBD1. Germline CDR1 SNHLY, CDR2 FYNNEI. The ends lost 3 bases at V and 2 bases at J; junction bases unmatched: 11. This CDR3 has 17 residues. As DNA, the CDR3 is TGTGCCAGCAGTGAGGATGTTTGGGGACAGGCAAACTATGGCTACACCTTC. Its translation is CASSEDVWGQANYGYTF.

The chain couples TRBV19 to TRBJ1-1; 8 bases fit TRBD1. In germline, CDR1 is LNHDA, CDR2 SQIVND (reference sequence). V was pared by 3 bases and J by 3 bases, with 9 bases of the junction left unmatched. The CDR3 is made up of 16 amino acids. CDR3 in amino acids: CASSISRTGWDTEAFF. The CDR3 bases are TGTGCCAGTAGTATCTCCCGGACAGGGTGGGACACTGAAGCTTTCTTT. The entire variable domain, with the rest obtained from reference TRBV19 and TRBJ1-1, is as follows: DGGITQSPKYLFRKEGQNVTLSCEQNLNHDAMYWYRQDPGQGLRLIYYSQIVNDFQKGDIAEGYSVSREKKESFPLTVTSAQKNPTAFYLCASSISRTGWDTEAFFGQGTRLTVV.

V gene TRBV11-2 combines with J gene TRBJ2-2; D might be TRBD1 (6 bases). Trimming removed 3 bases from V and 7 bases from J, with 12 bases in between. Germline V gene data show CDR1 as SGHAT and CDR2 as FQNNGV. The CDR3 spans 14 residues. In DNA form, the CDR3 reads TGTGCCAGCAGCTTGGGACACGTGGTCGGGGAGCTGTTTTTT. Protein: CASSLGHVVGELFF. The variable domain in full, with the rest retrieved from reference TRBV11-2 and TRBJ2-2, is EAGVAQSPRYKIIEKRQSVAFWCNPISGHATLYWYQQILGQGPKLLIQFQNNGVVDDSQLPKDRFSAERLKGVDSTLKIQPAKLEDSAVYLCASSLGHVVGELFFGEGSRLTVL.

The chain is built from TRBV5-4 and TRBJ1-3; possibly TRBD1 for D (6 bases). Germline lookup yields CDR1 SGHNT and CDR2 YYREEE (reference sequence). Trimming removed 4 bases at V and 1 base at J, with 15 bases between. This CDR3 comprises 16 residues. CDR3 DNA: TGTGCCAGCAGCCAGAACGACAGGCCTTCTGGAAACACCATATATTTT. It translates to CASSQNDRPSGNTIYF. Drawing the rest from reference TRBV5-4 and TRBJ1-3, the complete variable domain is ETGVTQSPTHLIKTRGQQVTLRCSSQSGHNTVSWYQQALGQGPQFIFQYYREEENGRGNFPPRFSGLQFPNYSSELNVNALELDDSALYLCASSQNDRPSGNTIYFGEGSWLTVV.